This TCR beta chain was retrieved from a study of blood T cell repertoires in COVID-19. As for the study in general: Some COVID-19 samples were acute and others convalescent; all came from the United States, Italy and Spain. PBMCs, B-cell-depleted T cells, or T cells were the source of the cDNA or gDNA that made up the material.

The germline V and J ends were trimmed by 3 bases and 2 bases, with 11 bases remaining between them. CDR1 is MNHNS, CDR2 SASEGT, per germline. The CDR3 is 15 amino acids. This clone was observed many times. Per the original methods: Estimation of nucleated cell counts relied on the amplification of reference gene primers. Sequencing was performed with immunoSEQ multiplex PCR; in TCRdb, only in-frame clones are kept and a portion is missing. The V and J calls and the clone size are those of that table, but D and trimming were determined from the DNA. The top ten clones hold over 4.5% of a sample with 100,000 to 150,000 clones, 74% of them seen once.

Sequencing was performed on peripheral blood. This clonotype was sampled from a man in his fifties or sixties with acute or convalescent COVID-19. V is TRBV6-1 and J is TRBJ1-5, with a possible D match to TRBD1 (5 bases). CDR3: CASSDRERGNQPQHF. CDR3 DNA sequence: TGTGCCAGCAGTGACAGGGAACGGGGCAATCAGCCCCAGCATTTT.